These 20 T cell receptor beta chains share one sample of origin, sequenced in a study of cytomegalovirus exposure and HLA in healthy donors. The PCR ran on 60 Vbeta and 13 Jbeta primers. The protocol was immunoSEQ multiplex PCR, while the TCRdb copy is restricted to in-frame clones and leaves out a portion. The sample lists 80,000 to 100,000 clones, 70% to 80% occurring once. The source material was PBMCs. The receptor source for this set is a male donor in good health and CMV-seropositive.

V usage is TRBV27 and J usage is TRBJ2-1; possible D gene TRBD1, 6 bases. Trimming left V 10 bases short and J 5 bases short, with 15 bases between. This CDR3 is 13 amino acids long. Germline V gives CDR1 MNHEY, CDR2 SMNVEV (reference sequence). The CDR3 is CATRQVLNNEQFF. DNA of the CDR3: TGTGCCACCCGACAGGTCCTCAACAATGAGCAGTTCTTC.

The chain has TRBV6-1 and TRBJ1-2; perhaps TRBD1 as D (5 bases). V gave up 0 bases and J gave up 10 bases, with 15 bases separating them. This CDR3 spans 14 amino acids. Germline CDR1 is MNHNS and CDR2 is SASEGT. CDR3 in amino acids: CASSEASRGGSYTF. The CDR3 DNA follows: TGTGCCAGCAGTGAAGCGTCCCGGGGGGGTTCCTACACCTTC.

The rearrangement joins TRBV4-1 to TRBJ2-5; 8 bases are shared with TRBD2. Looked up from germline, CDR1 is MGHRA and CDR2 is YSYEKL. The CDR3 covers 16 residues. Unmatched junction bases numbered 8, after V lost 0 bases and J lost 5 bases. CDR3 protein: CASSQERGIAGETQYF. CDR3 sequence (DNA): TGCGCCAGCAGCCAAGAGAGGGGAATAGCGGGGGAGACCCAGTACTTC.

V is TRBV6-5 and J is TRBJ2-1, with a weak D call TRBD2 (7 bases). Germline-derived CDR1 and CDR2 are MNHEY and SVGAGI. V lost 2 bases and J 2 bases, leaving 13 bases between the germline ends. This CDR3 has 16 residues. CDR3 in DNA: TGTGCCAGCAGTTACCTCCGGGGGGCCGCCTACAATGAGCAGTTCTTC. It encodes CASSYLRGAAYNEQFF.

The chain couples TRBV18 to TRBJ2-5, with D maybe TRBD2 (5 bases). Germline assignment: CDR1 KGHSH and CDR2 LQKENI. V lost 4 bases and J lost 4, with 10 bases in between. The CDR3 covers 13 residues. The CDR3 nucleotides are TGTGCCAGCTCACTCGGGGAGCGAGAGACCCAGTACTTC. This codes for CASSLGERETQYF.

The chain joins TRBV4-1 to TRBJ2-7; weak D call: TRBD1 (6 bases). Germline V gene data show CDR1 as MGHRA and CDR2 as YSYEKL. The CDR3 covers 14 residues. The V end lost 3 bases, the J end lost 5 bases, and 14 bases lay between the germline ends. CDR3: CASSQDSEVNEQYF. The CDR3 nucleotides read TGCGCCAGCAGCCAGGACAGTGAGGTCAACGAGCAGTACTTC.

This chain connects TRBV4-1 to TRBJ2-7, with 9 positions matching TRBD2. Unmatched junction bases numbered 2, after V lost 1 base and J lost 4 bases. The CDR3 sequence is 14 residues long. The V gene's germline CDR1 is MGHRA and CDR2 YSYEKL. The CDR3 DNA sequence: TGCGCCAGCAGCCAAGCCCTAGCGGGGTACGAGCAGTACTTC. Residues: CASSQALAGYEQYF.

The chain uses TRBV4-1 and TRBJ1-2; D is ambiguous. Looked up from germline, CDR1 is MGHRA and CDR2 is YSYEKL. This CDR3 comprises 14 residues. The germline V and J ends were trimmed by 0 bases and 0 bases, with 5 bases remaining between them. The CDR3 loop is CASSQDPSNYGYTF. In DNA form, the CDR3 reads TGCGCCAGCAGCCAAGATCCTTCTAACTATGGCTACACCTTC.

This chain links TRBV6-5 with TRBJ1-1; TRBD1 agrees at 7 bases. In germline, CDR1 is MNHEY, CDR2 SVGAGI. This CDR3 region has 14 residues. V lost 8 bases, J lost 4 bases, and 10 bases stayed unmatched. CDR3 residues: CASSVTGVGTEAFF. CDR3 sequence (DNA): TGTGCCAGCTCAGTTACAGGGGTCGGCACTGAAGCTTTCTTT.

This clone was observed a handful of times. This chain uses TRBV4-3 with TRBJ1-1, with a tentative D call TRBD1 (5 bases). The germline CDR1 and CDR2 sequences are LGHNA and YSLEER. CDR3 length: 14 amino acids. Between the trimmed V and J ends, which lost 3 bases and 2 bases, there was a span of 10 bases. The CDR3 DNA follows: TGCGCCAGCAGCCACCAGGGATTCAACACTGAAGCTTTCTTT. This sequence encodes CASSHQGFNTEAFF.

This chain links TRBV4-1 with TRBJ2-1; the match to TRBD2 covers 9 bases. CDR1 is MGHRA and CDR2 is YSYEKL in the germline V gene. The trim removed 2 bases at V and 6 bases at J, leaving 5 bases unmatched. This CDR3 is built from 15 residues. CDR3 in amino acids: CASSQRSGGLNEQFF. For the CDR3, the DNA is TGCGCCAGCAGCCAACGGAGCGGGGGGCTCAATGAGCAGTTCTTC.

V gene TRBV30 combines with J gene TRBJ1-6; D may be TRBD1 (5 bases). Germline V gene sequence: CDR1 GTSNPN, CDR2 SVGIG (reference sequence). The CDR3 is made up of 14 amino acids. Between the trimmed V and J ends, which lost 2 bases and 7 bases, there was a span of 12 bases. The CDR3 region has the DNA TGTGCCTGGAGTTATGGGGGAGGCAATTCACCCCTCCACTTT. It translates to CAWSYGGGNSPLHF. Complete variable domain (other parts from reference TRBV30 and TRBJ1-6): SQTIHQWPATLVQPVGSPLSLECTVEGTSNPNLYWYRQAAGRGLQLLFYSVGIGQISSEVPQNLSASRPQDRQFILSSKKLLLSDSGFYLCAWSYGGGNSPLHFGNGTRLTVT.

J is TRBJ2-3 and V is TRBV29-1, with D unresolved. The V and J ends lost 6 bases and 2 bases respectively, with 12 bases between them. There are 13 residues in the CDR3. Germline V CDR1 and CDR2: SQVTM, ANQGSEA. In DNA, the CDR3 is TGCAGCGTCGCCCCCGGTCTCACAGATACGCAGTATTTT. Translating gives CSVAPGLTDTQYF.

The chain joins TRBV5-1 to TRBJ2-7; the match to TRBD1 covers 9 bases. Losses at the gene ends were 4 bases for V and 4 bases for J; bases not matched to a gene: 3. Germline V gives CDR1 SGHRS, CDR2 YFSETQ. The length of the CDR3 is 13 residues. CDR3: CASSPDRGYEQYF. CDR3 DNA sequence: TGCGCCAGCAGCCCGGACAGGGGTTACGAGCAGTACTTC. Full variable domain (outside the CDR3, taken from reference TRBV5-1 and TRBJ2-7): KAGVTQTPRYLIKTRGQQVTLSCSPISGHRSVSWYQQTPGQGLQFLFEYFSETQRNKGNFPGRFSGRQFSNSRSEMNVSTLELGDSALYLCASSPDRGYEQYFGPGTRLTVT.

This clone was seen just once. This chain joins TRBV5-1 and TRBJ1-1; D gene ambiguous. The ends were cut back, 2 bases at V and 4 bases at J, with 9 bases in the middle. Germline loops: CDR1 SGHRS, CDR2 YFSETQ. The CDR3 is 13 residues long. The CDR3 here is CASSFAESTEAFF. The CDR3 region has the DNA TGCGCCAGCAGCTTCGCGGAGAGCACTGAAGCTTTCTTT.

The chain employs TRBV19 and TRBJ1-5, with TRBD1 as a possible D gene (5 bases). With 7 bases removed from V and 2 bases from J, the gap between germline ends came to 9 bases. This CDR3 has 13 residues. Looked up from germline, CDR1 is LNHDA and CDR2 is SQIVND (reference sequence). CDR3 protein: CASKQGGNQPQHF. Written as DNA, the CDR3 is TGTGCCAGTAAGCAGGGTGGCAATCAGCCCCAGCATTTT.

V is TRBV10-3 and J is TRBJ1-2; 8 nucleotides align to TRBD1. The CDR3 is made up of 14 amino acids. The germline V gene has CDR1 ENHRY and CDR2 SYGVKD. The V segment lost 10 bases and the J segment 4 bases; nucleotides outside the gene matches: 11. As DNA, the CDR3 is TGTGCCACCCTACCCGGGACAGGAACCTATGGCTACACCTTC. Its protein is CATLPGTGTYGYTF.

V and J are TRBV28 and TRBJ1-2, with D unresolved. Germline assignment: CDR1 MDHEN and CDR2 SYDVKM. CDR3 length: 11 residues. With 3 bases removed from V and 6 bases from J, the gap between germline ends came to 5 bases. The DNA for the CDR3 is TGTGCCAGCAGTTTGGAGGATGGCTACACCTTC. Translation gives CASSLEDGYTF.

The V and J genes are TRBV10-2 and TRBJ2-5, with TRBD2 identical over 12 bases. The CDR3 extends over 15 amino acids. Losses at the gene ends were 6 bases for V and 4 bases for J; bases not matched to a gene: 6. Germline V gene data show CDR1 as WSHSY and CDR2 as SAAADI. The CDR3 nucleotides are TGCGCCAGCAGAAGACTAGCGGGGGAGTTAGAGACCCAGTACTTC. It encodes CASRRLAGELETQYF.

J is TRBJ1-6 and V is TRBV6-5, with D perhaps TRBD1 (6 bases). This CDR3 region has 15 residues. CDR1 and CDR2 from the germline V gene are MNHEY and SVGAGI. V lost 5 bases to trimming and J lost 5 bases, with 13 bases between them. CDR3 DNA sequence: TGTGCCAGCAGTAGCCGGGACACCAATAATTCACCCCTCCACTTT. It yields the protein CASSSRDTNNSPLHF.